This T cell receptor (beta chain) was documented in a study of OX40 agonist ivuxolimab in advanced cancers. Germline CDR1 and CDR2: LGHNA and YSLEER. V was pared by 5 bases and J by 6 bases, with 22 bases between. CDR3 length: 16 amino acids. Here immunoSEQ multiplex PCR was the method, and the copy in TCRdb shows in-frame clones only, minus some. The sample has approximately 69,000 clones, about four fifths seen once. This clonotype was obtained from an adult with an advanced solid tumor such as melanoma, head and neck, liver or kidney cancer. The chain uses TRBV4-3 and TRBJ1-1; D may be TRBD1 (5 bases). The specimen comprised CD4+ or CD8+ T cells sorted from blood, sampled in a trial of the OX40 agonist ivuxolimab. For the CDR3, the DNA is TGCGCCAGCAGCATTCACTCCGGGACCCAGGGCGCTGAAGCTTTCTTT. The encoded protein is CASSIHSGTQGAEAFF.